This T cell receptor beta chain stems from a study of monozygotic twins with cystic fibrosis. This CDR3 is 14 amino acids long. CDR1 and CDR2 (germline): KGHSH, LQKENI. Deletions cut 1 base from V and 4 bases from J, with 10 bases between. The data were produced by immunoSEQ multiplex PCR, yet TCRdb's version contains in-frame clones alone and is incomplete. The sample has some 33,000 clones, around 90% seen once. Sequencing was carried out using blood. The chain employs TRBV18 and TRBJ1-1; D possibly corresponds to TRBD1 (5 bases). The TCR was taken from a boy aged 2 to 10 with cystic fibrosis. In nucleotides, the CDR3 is TGTGCCAGCTCACCACAGGGGTGGACCACTGAAGCTTTCTTT. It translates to CASSPQGWTTEAFF.